This T cell receptor beta chain is from a study of response to subunit inactivated influenza vaccine (dated by TCRdb to 2016 to 2019). About the study as a whole: Deep quantitative T cell receptor repertoire profiling was used in the study to track responses to a trivalent subunit inactivated influenza vaccine.

For this chain, trimming is 5 bases at the V end and 6 bases at the J end, and the number of junction bases without a gene match is 5. The CDR3 contains 15 residues, cysteine and phenylalanine counted. The CDR3 DNA has 45 bases and is translated from base 1. General findings and caveats noted by the study authors: It was suggested by the authors that each seasonal influenza vaccination may recruit only a limited number of new T cells.

The library was built by means of RT-PCR. The sample was run on an Illumina HiSeq 2500. Through fastp at Q25 and MiXCR, TCRdb rebuilt clones from the public reads, retaining in-frame beta chains. One record per CDR3 amino acid sequence lists the most common genes and DNA. Across this sample there are hundreds of thousands of distinct CDR3 sequences, with approximately 14% seen only once. The ten top clones hold approximately 10% of the sample. This clonotype was detected many times. There is no known antigen for this receptor. No much larger clonotype is one base removed from it; base qualities were not supplied.

This sequence originates from a man aged 50-60 years who received an inactivated influenza vaccine. Donor details come from another sample of the same person, matched by shared clones. Here the sequenced sample was PBMCs from blood, taken 11 to 12 days after vaccination. The sequence links TRBV12-3 or TRBV12-4 to TRBJ2-1; 12 of the junction bases match TRBD2. In nucleotide form, the sequence is TGTGCCAGCAGTCCCCTAGCGGGGGGGCGCAATGAGCAGTTCTTC. Its protein product is CASSPLAGGRNEQFF.